This T cell receptor beta chain was sequenced for a study of metastatic and nonmetastatic thyroid tumors. Overall study context: Malignant thyroid and benign thyroid patients provided blood and tumor or nodule tissue whose repertoires were compared. Study outcomes and limitations: It was reportedly found that TCR beta diversity was significantly higher in malignant thyroid tumors than in benign nodules, a difference seen in both blood and tumor samples.

This CDR3 has 15 residues. Germline CDR1 and CDR2: MDHEN and SYDVKM. The V gene end was trimmed by 6 bases and the J gene end by 3 bases; junction bases not matched to a gene: 10. Original analysis: The study took CDR3 differences across clinicopathological groups and made a distant-metastasis classifier for papillary thyroid cancer from them. TCRdb re-clonotyped the PCR reads via MiXCR. It is TCRdb's table, rather than the study itself, that gives the V and J calls and clone size. The sample consists of fewer than 40,000 clones, around 47% of them appearing once. The entire patient cohort was treatment-naive prior to thyroid surgery. This clone was found a few times. Its antigen is still unknown.

Input material: tumor tissue. The chain carries TRBV28 and TRBJ2-7; 8 nucleotides match TRBD2. This receptor was obtained from a male donor with papillary thyroid cancer or a benign thyroid nodule (not recorded which). Some clones in this sample may be carry-over from other donors' samples. This CDR3 reads CASSHYSGDNYEQYF. The CDR3 DNA sequence: TGTGCCAGCAGCCACTATAGCGGGGATAACTACGAGCAGTACTTC.